The 13 T cell receptor beta chains reported below all come from one sample, sequenced in a study of identical twins (dated by TCRdb to 2016 to 2017). Library creation used 5' RACE. The reads were generated on an Illumina HiSeq 2000. TCRdb trimmed public reads at Q25 via fastp, called clones via MiXCR and kept in-frame beta chains. Every CDR3 protein is listed once, alongside the most common genes and DNA of its rows. For this sample the table gives approximately 410,000 distinct CDR3 sequences, of which approximately 17% were detected only once. Together, the top ten hold 12% of the sample. Material: naive T cells sorted from blood. The cell subset or site label on this specimen signifies: cells isolated with a human naive T-cell isolation kit. The receptors derive from a man aged 50 to 60 in good health.

There are many counts of this clonotype. This chain's CDR3 is CSARPLRDRGLDQYF. The CDR3 nucleotides are TGCAGTGCTCGCCCGTTGAGAGACAGGGGGTTAGACCAGTACTTC. This sequence joins TRBV20-1 and TRBJ2-5; 9 bases line up with TRBD1. Trimming cost V 5 bases and J 10 bases; bases outside gene matches: 17. The V gene's germline CDR1 is DFQATT and CDR2 SNEGSKA (reference sequence). The CDR3 sequence is 15 residues long.

This clonotype was seen a few times. J is TRBJ1-6 and V is TRBV4-3; D is possibly TRBD1 (5 bases). In germline, CDR1 is LGHNA, CDR2 YSLEER. This CDR3 region has 15 residues. V lost 4 bases and J lost 5, with 12 bases in between. CDR3 nucleotides: TGCGCCAGCAGCCCGGGGCCCTTAAATAATTCACCCCTCCACTTT. It translates to CASSPGPLNNSPLHF.

This clonotype was found many times. This chain uses TRBV3-1 with TRBJ2-3; D ambiguous. The V end lost 1 base, the J end lost 4 bases, and 12 bases lay between the germline ends. Germline V CDR1 and CDR2: LGHDT, YNNKEL (reference sequence). CDR3 length: 15 amino acids. The CDR3 coding sequence is TGTGCCAGCAGCCAAGGAGGCGCGGCAGCAGATACGCAGTATTTT. Its protein is CASSQGGAAADTQYF.

This sequence joins TRBV29-1 and TRBJ2-2; 10 bases fit TRBD1. This CDR3 has 16 residues. After removal of 0 bases from V and 2 bases from J, the junction contained 3 bases not matched to a gene. The V gene's germline CDR1 is SQVTM and CDR2 ANQGSEA. The CDR3 is CSVEERDRGNTGELFF. As DNA, the CDR3 is TGCAGCGTTGAAGAGCGGGACAGGGGCAACACCGGGGAGCTGTTTTTT.

This chain joins TRBV7-2 and TRBJ2-1; 7 positions match TRBD2. Germline assignment: CDR1 SGHTA and CDR2 FQGNSA. This CDR3 is built from 15 residues. With V trimmed by 3 bases and J by 4 bases, 6 bases remained unmatched. CDR3 sequence (DNA): TGTGCCAGCAGCTTGGCGGGAGTAACATACAATGAGCAGTTCTTC. It is translated as CASSLAGVTYNEQFF.

This clonotype was detected a few times. This chain uses TRBV28 with TRBJ2-2, with no clear D. This CDR3 is built from 13 residues. Deletions cut 8 bases from V and 1 base from J, with 8 bases between. CDR1 and CDR2 from the germline V gene are MDHEN and SYDVKM. The CDR3 DNA reads TGTGCCAGCTTTTCAGGGAACACCGGGGAGCTGTTTTTT. Translation: CASFSGNTGELFF.

There are a few counts of this clonotype. The chain has TRBV6-2 or TRBV6-3 and TRBJ2-2; 7 bases are shared with TRBD2. V gave up 2 bases and J gave up 2 bases; unmatched junction bases: 5. This CDR3 has 16 amino acids. The germline V gene encodes CDR1 MNHEY and CDR2 SVGEGT. The CDR3 DNA reads as TGTGCCAGCAGTTACCTAAAGCGGGGAAACACCGGGGAGCTGTTTTTT. This translates into CASSYLKRGNTGELFF.

The chain joins TRBV9 to TRBJ2-2; maybe TRBD1 (6 bases). V was clipped by 0 bases and J by 2 bases, with 8 bases between them. The CDR3 is 15 amino acids. Germline loops: CDR1 SGDLS, CDR2 YYNGEE. The CDR3 DNA reads as TGTGCCAGCAGCGTAGTAGGGGGAAACACCGGGGAGCTGTTTTTT. Residues: CASSVVGGNTGELFF.

This chain uses TRBV28 with TRBJ1-4; D is unclear. The length of the CDR3 is 15 residues. Trimming cost V 3 bases and J 2 bases, with 10 bases left between them. The germline V gene encodes CDR1 MDHEN and CDR2 SYDVKM. The CDR3 spells CASSFIGVTNEKLFF. The CDR3 nucleotides read TGTGCCAGCAGTTTCATCGGCGTGACTAATGAAAAACTGTTTTTT.

This clonotype has only one observation. V is TRBV28 and J is TRBJ2-7; 9 nucleotides match TRBD1. The trim removed 6 bases at V and 3 bases at J, leaving 12 bases unmatched. Germline V CDR1 and CDR2: MDHEN, SYDVKM. The CDR3 runs to 16 residues. The CDR3 DNA is TGTGCCAGCAGCCCCCCCGCGACAGGGGGTGGCTACGAGCAGTACTTC. Encoded protein: CASSPPATGGGYEQYF.

This clonotype was counted only a few times. J is TRBJ1-2 and V is TRBV3-1, with D perhaps matching TRBD1 (6 bases). V dropped 0 bases and J dropped 8 bases, with 13 bases sitting between them. The CDR3 has 14 amino acids. The germline V gene has CDR1 LGHDT and CDR2 YNNKEL (reference sequence). This CDR3 is CASSQDSGEGGYTF. The CDR3 region has the DNA TGTGCCAGCAGCCAAGATTCAGGGGAGGGAGGCTACACCTTC.

The chain recombines TRBV20-1 with TRBJ2-7; no clear D. This CDR3 region has 12 residues. Deletions cut 6 bases from V and 0 bases from J, with 9 bases between. Germline-derived CDR1 and CDR2 are DFQATT and SNEGSKA (reference sequence). The CDR3 sequence: CSAAASSYEQYF. The CDR3 DNA is TGCAGTGCCGCGGCAAGCTCCTACGAGCAGTACTTC.

This clonotype was observed a few times. The genes are TRBV29-1 and TRBJ2-2; perhaps TRBD2 as D (7 bases). V lost 7 bases and J 5 bases, leaving 17 bases between the germline ends. Looked up from germline, CDR1 is SQVTM and CDR2 is ANQGSEA. CDR3 length equals 14 residues. CDR3 sequence (DNA): TGCAGCGCTTCCGAGGGGGGGGCAACCGGGGAGCTGTTTTTT. Translation gives CSASEGGATGELFF.